Listed below are T cell receptor beta chains from one sample, sequenced in a study of brain metastases from non-small cell lung cancer. Sequencing was performed with immunoSEQ multiplex PCR; in TCRdb, only in-frame clones are kept and a portion is missing. The table includes around 300 clones, about 90% detected once. The sample was tissue from a brain metastasis. These TCRs come from a donor at least 40 years old with non-small cell lung cancer. The CDR3 runs from the conserved cysteine through the conserved F or W. Fields, in order: clone size, V gene, D gene, J gene, CDR3 protein, CDR3 DNA. A D gene is named only where the DNA matches it firmly. Only some rows state a clone size, as once, few, many or a class for expanded clones.

clone size: NA; V gene: TRBV20-1; D gene: NA; J gene: TRBJ1-2; CDR3 protein: CAGSRDGYTF; CDR3 DNA: TGCGCCGGCTCGCGGGATGGCTACACCTTC
clone size: NA; V gene: TRBV5-1; D gene: NA; J gene: TRBJ2-3; CDR3 protein: CASSSSLGGASTDTQYF; CDR3 DNA: TGCGCCAGCAGCAGCTCCCTCGGTGGGGCTAGCACAGATACGCAGTATTTT
clone size: few; V gene: TRBV5-1; D gene: NA; J gene: TRBJ2-5; CDR3 protein: CASSTGLQETQYF; CDR3 DNA: TGCGCCAGCAGCACCGGACTCCAAGAGACCCAGTACTTC
clone size: NA; V gene: TRBV7-2; D gene: TRBD1; J gene: TRBJ2-1; CDR3 protein: CASSLPGQYNEQFF; CDR3 DNA: TGTGCCAGCAGCTTACCGGGACAGTACAATGAGCAGTTCTTC
clone size: NA; V gene: TRBV5-6; D gene: NA; J gene: TRBJ2-1; CDR3 protein: CASSPGWGRDNEQFF; CDR3 DNA: TGTGCCAGCAGCCCCGGATGGGGTCGTGACAATGAGCAGTTCTTC
clone size: NA; V gene: TRBV12-3/TRBV12-4; D gene: NA; J gene: TRBJ1-5; CDR3 protein: CASSLTDQPQHF; CDR3 DNA: TGTGCCAGCAGTCTTACGGATCAGCCCCAGCATTTT
clone size: NA; V gene: TRBV6-5; D gene: NA; J gene: TRBJ2-3; CDR3 protein: CASSYWTATDTQYF; CDR3 DNA: TGTGCCAGCAGTTATTGGACAGCCACAGATACGCAGTATTTT
clone size: NA; V gene: TRBV5-4; D gene: NA; J gene: TRBJ2-2; CDR3 protein: CASSGAGDFRGELFF; CDR3 DNA: TGTGCCAGCAGCGGCGCCGGTGACTTTAGGGGGGAGCTGTTTTTT
clone size: NA; V gene: TRBV25-1; D gene: NA; J gene: TRBJ2-5; CDR3 protein: CASTRGGETQYF; CDR3 DNA: TGTGCCAGCACTCGTGGGGGAGAGACCCAGTACTTC
clone size: NA; V gene: TRBV10-3; D gene: NA; J gene: TRBJ2-6; CDR3 protein: CAIVGDGANVLTF; CDR3 DNA: TGTGCCATCGTGGGGGATGGGGCCAACGTCCTGACTTTC
clone size: once; V gene: TRBV6-4; D gene: TRBD2; J gene: TRBJ2-3; CDR3 protein: CASSASGGSSDTQYF; CDR3 DNA: TGTGCCAGCAGCGCTAGCGGGGGGAGTTCAGATACGCAGTATTTT
clone size: NA; V gene: TRBV27; D gene: TRBD2; J gene: TRBJ2-1; CDR3 protein: CASSRLAGSSYNEQFF; CDR3 DNA: TGTGCCAGCAGTCGATTAGCGGGGAGCTCCTACAATGAGCAGTTCTTC
clone size: NA; V gene: TRBV11-3; D gene: TRBD2; J gene: TRBJ2-1; CDR3 protein: CASSSSGTSGGKDNEQFF; CDR3 DNA: TGTGCCAGCAGCTCTTCCGGGACTAGCGGGGGAAAAGACAATGAGCAGTTCTTC
clone size: NA; V gene: TRBV5-5; D gene: TRBD1; J gene: TRBJ1-2; CDR3 protein: CASSLSSTGNYGYTF; CDR3 DNA: TGTGCCAGCAGCCTCTCATCGACAGGGAACTATGGCTACACCTTC
clone size: NA; V gene: TRBV5-6; D gene: NA; J gene: TRBJ2-2; CDR3 protein: CASSLGPNVLTGELFF; CDR3 DNA: TGTGCTAGCAGCCTTGGACCTAACGTACTCACCGGGGAGCTGTTTTTT
clone size: NA; V gene: TRBV5-5; D gene: TRBD1; J gene: TRBJ2-7; CDR3 protein: CASSTSGTGTYEQYF; CDR3 DNA: TGTGCCAGCAGTACTTCCGGGACAGGGACATACGAGCAGTACTTC
clone size: NA; V gene: TRBV12-3/TRBV12-4; D gene: NA; J gene: TRBJ1-5; CDR3 protein: CASSDSSNQPQHF; CDR3 DNA: TGTGCCAGCAGTGACAGTAGCAATCAGCCCCAGCATTTT
clone size: once; V gene: TRBV11-3; D gene: NA; J gene: TRBJ2-3; CDR3 protein: CASSLQGDTQYF; CDR3 DNA: TGTGCCAGCAGCCTCCAGGGGGATACGCAGTATTTT
clone size: NA; V gene: TRBV5-1; D gene: TRBD1; J gene: TRBJ1-1; CDR3 protein: CASSSLSTGGTEAFF; CDR3 DNA: TGCGCCAGCAGCTCACTATCGACAGGGGGGACTGAAGCTTTCTTT
clone size: NA; V gene: TRBV14; D gene: NA; J gene: TRBJ1-2; CDR3 protein: CASSQAHGPNYGYTF; CDR3 DNA: TGTGCCAGCAGCCAAGCACACGGCCCTAACTATGGCTACACCTTC
clone size: few; V gene: TRBV13; D gene: NA; J gene: TRBJ1-2; CDR3 protein: CASVLNGVGYTF; CDR3 DNA: TGTGCCAGCGTCCTAAACGGGGTGGGCTACACCTTC
clone size: NA; V gene: TRBV19; D gene: NA; J gene: TRBJ1-5; CDR3 protein: CASSRRQGESNQPQHF; CDR3 DNA: TGTGCCAGTAGTAGACGACAAGGGGAAAGCAATCAGCCCCAGCATTTT
clone size: NA; V gene: TRBV6-5; D gene: NA; J gene: TRBJ1-6; CDR3 protein: CASSVLTGSNSPLHF; CDR3 DNA: TGTGCCAGCAGCGTCCTCACAGGGAGTAATTCACCCCTCCACTTT
clone size: NA; V gene: TRBV2; D gene: NA; J gene: TRBJ2-5; CDR3 protein: CASSDRWDLQETQYF; CDR3 DNA: TGTGCCAGCAGTGATAGGTGGGATCTCCAAGAGACCCAATACTTC
clone size: NA; V gene: TRBV30; D gene: NA; J gene: TRBJ2-3; CDR3 protein: CAWSIEGGTQYF; CDR3 DNA: TGTGCCTGGAGTATAGAGGGAGGTACGCAGTATTTT
clone size: NA; V gene: TRBV24-1; D gene: NA; J gene: TRBJ2-4; CDR3 protein: CATRGSGGIQYF; CDR3 DNA: TGTGCCACCAGGGGGTCCGGTGGCATTCAGTACTTC
clone size: NA; V gene: TRBV30; D gene: NA; J gene: TRBJ2-5; CDR3 protein: CAWSEGGSWETQYF; CDR3 DNA: TGTGCCTGGAGTGAGGGGGGCTCGTGGGAGACCCAGTACTTC
clone size: NA; V gene: TRBV5-4; D gene: TRBD1; J gene: TRBJ2-5; CDR3 protein: CASSPTGEGETQYF; CDR3 DNA: TGTGCCAGCAGCCCGACAGGGGAAGGGGAGACCCAGTACTTC
clone size: NA; V gene: TRBV7-9; D gene: TRBD1; J gene: TRBJ1-1; CDR3 protein: CASRDQDRGRDPHGEAFF; CDR3 DNA: TGTGCCAGCAGAGACCAGGACAGGGGACGAGACCCCCACGGGGAAGCTTTCTTT
clone size: once; V gene: TRBV6-5; D gene: NA; J gene: TRBJ1-5; CDR3 protein: CASSYGESNQPQHF; CDR3 DNA: TGTGCCAGCAGTTACGGGGAAAGCAATCAGCCCCAGCATTTT
clone size: NA; V gene: TRBV7-3; D gene: TRBD2; J gene: TRBJ2-3; CDR3 protein: CASSRYAGGADTQYF; CDR3 DNA: TGTGCCAGCAGCCGGTACGCGGGGGGCGCAGATACGCAGTATTTT
clone size: NA; V gene: TRBV30; D gene: NA; J gene: TRBJ2-3; CDR3 protein: CAWNRGGTTDTQYF; CDR3 DNA: TGTGCCTGGAATAGGGGGGGGACAACAGATACGCAGTATTTT